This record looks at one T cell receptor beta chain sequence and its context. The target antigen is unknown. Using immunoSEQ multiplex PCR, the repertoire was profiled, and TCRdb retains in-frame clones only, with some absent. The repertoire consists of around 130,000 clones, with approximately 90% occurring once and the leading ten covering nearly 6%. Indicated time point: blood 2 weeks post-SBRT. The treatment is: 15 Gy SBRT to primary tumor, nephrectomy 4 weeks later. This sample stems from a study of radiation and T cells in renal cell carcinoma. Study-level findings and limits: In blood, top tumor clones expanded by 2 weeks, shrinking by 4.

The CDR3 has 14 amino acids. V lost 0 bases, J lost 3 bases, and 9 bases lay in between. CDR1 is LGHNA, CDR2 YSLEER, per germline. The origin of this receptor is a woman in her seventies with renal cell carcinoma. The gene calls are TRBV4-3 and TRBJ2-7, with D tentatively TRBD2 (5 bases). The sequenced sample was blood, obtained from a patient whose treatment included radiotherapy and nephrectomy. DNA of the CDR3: TGCGCCAGCAGCCAAGATATGAGGGTCTACGAGCAGTACTTC. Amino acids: CASSQDMRVYEQYF.